Listed below are T cell receptor beta chains from one sample, sequenced in a study of human thymus T cells. Clones were sequenced by immunoSEQ multiplex PCR, and TCRdb holds only the in-frame ones, with some missing. The sample contains approximately 46,000 clones, 95% of which appear only once. The material sequenced was blood. Receptors originate from a girl under three years old with a congenital heart defect but otherwise immunologically healthy. The CDR3 runs from the conserved cysteine through the conserved F or W. A D gene is named only where the DNA matches it firmly. Part of the rows lack a size; the others show once, few, many or a class for expanded clones.

j_call clone_size v_call d_call cdr3_nt cdr3_aa
TRBJ1-1 - TRBV5-1 - TGCGCCAGCAGCCCGCGCCTCATTCCGGACCGCATGAACACTGAAGCTTTCTTT CASSPRLIPDRMNTEAFF
TRBJ2-7 - TRBV4-2 - TGTGCCAGCAGCCAAGAAGGCGGCCGTAGCTCCTACGAGCAGTACTTC CASSQEGGRSSYEQYF
TRBJ2-1 - TRBV5-4 - TGTGCCAGCAGCTTGGTAGGCCAGGGTGATGAGCAGTTCTTC CASSLVGQGDEQFF
TRBJ2-6 - TRBV6-6 - TGTGCCAGCAGATCAAGCTCTGGGGCCAACGTCCTGACTTTC CASRSSSGANVLTF
TRBJ2-6 - TRBV5-6 TRBD2 TGTGCCAGCAGCTTGGGTGGGAGGGCCCCTGGGGCCAACGTCCTGACTTTC CASSLGGRAPGANVLTF
TRBJ1-3 - TRBV7-6 - TGTGCCAGCAGCTTAGCCACAGCCTCGTCCGGCACCATATATTTT CASSLATASSGTIYF
TRBJ1-5 - TRBV4-2 - TGTGCCAGCAGCCAAGCGGGGCACAGGGAAAATCAGCCCCAGCATTTT CASSQAGHRENQPQHF
TRBJ2-1 once TRBV9 TRBD2 TGTGCCAGCAGCTCTAGCGGCCACGCGCTCAATGAGCAGTTCTTC CASSSSGHALNEQFF
TRBJ2-1 - TRBV5-4 TRBD2 TGTGCCAGCAGCCCTGGTAGCGGGAGAATGGTGGATGAGCAGTTCTTC CASSPGSGRMVDEQFF
TRBJ1-5 once TRBV5-8 - TGTGCCAGCAGGATTCGACGGGATAGCAATCAGCCCCAGCATTTT CASRIRRDSNQPQHF
TRBJ1-5 few TRBV7-2 TRBD1 TGTGCCAGCAGCTCGACAGGGTTTCAGCCCCAGCATTTT CASSSTGFQPQHF
TRBJ2-3 - TRBV7-6 - TGTGCCAGCAGCTTAGTTATAGATGATACGCAGTATTTT CASSLVIDDTQYF
TRBJ1-1 few TRBV28 - TGTGCCAGCAGTCCAGGAGGAGAAGCTTTCTTT CASSPGGEAFF
TRBJ2-5 - TRBV15 TRBD2 TGTGCCACCAGCAGAGTAGGAGCTAGCGGGAGAGTCCAAGAGACCCAGTACTTC CATSRVGASGRVQETQYF
TRBJ2-7 - TRBV7-2 - TGTGCCAGCAGCTTAAGGCGGGCCGGATACGAGCAGTACTTC CASSLRRAGYEQYF
TRBJ2-7 - TRBV7-8 TRBD1 TGTGCCAGCAGCCCGACAGGGATCAAGTCCTACGAGCAGTACTTC CASSPTGIKSYEQYF